This record covers a single T cell receptor beta chain. Its antigen is still unknown. Per-nucleotide qualities are absent, and no much larger clonotype sits a single base away. The sample originates from a study of PD-1 blockade in classical Hodgkin lymphoma (dated by TCRdb to the early 2020s). General notes on the study: Nivolumab dosing was 3 mg/kg intravenously every 2 weeks, continuing until either disease progression or unacceptable toxicity. A peripheral blood immune signature of response to PD-1 blockade in classical Hodgkin lymphoma was defined using TCR beta sequencing and CyTOF. What the work shows at the level of the full study, not this receptor alone: A significant rise by C4D1 was seen in CD4+ but not CD8+ TCR diversity (p=0.0027 vs p=0.16), with the rise being most apparent in complete responders (p=0.02). Lower diversity was seen in patients whose nivolumab began less than 1 year after ASCT, and these patients were left out of later analyses so that immune reconstitution would not confound the results. Baseline TCR diversity was reported to be lower in newly diagnosed patients than in healthy donors and to be lower still in relapsed/refractory patients. The study covered only a single clinical trial cohort, and the causes of the repertoire differences, possibly disease activity or prior therapy, were still not defined. Baseline diversity similar to that of newly diagnosed patients was observed in trial patients achieving complete response, whereas significantly lower diversity was observed in partial responders and progressors.

V drops 5 bases and J drops 2 bases, leaving 18 bases in between. Per the germline V gene (reference sequence), LNHDA is the CDR1 and SQIVND is the CDR2. Including cysteine and phenylalanine, the CDR3 has 16 amino acids. The sequence is cut down to CDR3 DNA, 48 bases in frame from base 1. The Qiagen DNeasy kit was used to extract genomic DNA from unsorted PBMCs and from the negatively selected CD4+ and CD8+ fractions. TCR beta CDR3 regions were amplified by immunoSEQ multiplex PCR using primers annealing to V and J segments. A synthetic immune receptor repertoire was used to minimize amplification bias, and any remaining bias was removed computationally after sequencing. From the authors' description of their analysis: Custom Python scripts were used to quantify repertoire diversity as the Shannon entropy index. Unsorted, CD4+ and CD8+ repertoires were examined separately, except in combined analyses, for which CD4+ and CD8+ sequences were merged in silico. A clone was considered expanded if an increase in frequency of at least 2-fold after treatment relative to C1D1 was found, and a pseudocount of 0.5 was applied to clones undetected at baseline. Clones with 0 or 1 copy at C1D1 were defined as singleton clones, while clones with 2 or more copies were defined as non-singleton clones. Clones expanded in unsorted samples were assigned a CD4+, CD8+ or unknown annotation through matching of protein sequences in sorted samples from the same patient. Wilcoxon tests on paired samples were used to test diversity changes from C1D1 to C4D1. TCRdb limited this immuneACCESS table to in-frame rearrangements with V and J called. A share of clones is missing; checked studies link under half to unresolved V genes, and the rest is unexplained. V, J and clone size were drawn from that table, and D and trimming were deduced from the DNA. The sample records approximately 9,700 clones, 70% to 85% of which are singletons. Of the sample, approximately 47% is held by the ten largest clones.

What the time point label conveys for this sample: cycle 4 day 1 (C4D1), after six to seven weeks of nivolumab. Every trial patient had relapsed after autologous stem cell transplantation, and cohorts A, B and C differed in prior brentuximab vedotin exposure. The trial cohort was composed of over 50 patients with relapsed/refractory classical Hodgkin lymphoma, for whom complete response, partial response or progressive disease was recorded as best overall response. In the multi-cohort phase II CheckMate 205 trial, trial patients received single-agent nivolumab. An independent review committee assessed best overall response by applying the 2007 International Working Group response criteria. Trial PBMCs were obtained immediately prior to nivolumab initiation (C1D1) and on therapy at cycle 2 day 1 and cycle 4 day 1. Peripheral blood was collected in 8 mL Vacutainer Cell Preparation Tubes, from which PBMCs were isolated by centrifugation and then cryopreserved.

The receptor was isolated from a human donor with classical Hodgkin lymphoma. Here the sequenced sample was peripheral blood mononuclear cells (PBMCs), taken before the fourth cycle of nivolumab. This receptor chain uses TRBV19 and TRBJ2-5; no D gene call is confident. At the DNA level, the sequence is TGTGCCAGTAGTCCTGGGCCCTCCATGGTACAAGAGACCCAGTACTTC. This translates into CASSPGPSMVQETQYF.